This TCR beta chain was retrieved from a study of CD8 T cells in ankylosing spondylitis. Note on this clonotype: Its cognate antigen is unknown. No conserved phenylalanine or tryptophan is present at the end of the CDR3, so a read error is the likely explanation. Because the CDR3's place on the DNA is in doubt, the DNA is left out and the CDR3 is given as listed by TCRdb.

Findings and limits, study-wide: Within ankylosing spondylitis blood, a TCR beta motif made up of eight or nine highly homologous variants appeared to be characteristic.

MiXCR, applied by TCRdb to the 5' RACE reads, yields one record per CDR3 protein. The data contain more than 650,000 distinct CDR3 sequences, 12% of them singletons. The clonotype comes from a male donor with ankylosing spondylitis. The sequencing input was blood, either unsorted or a sorted T cell fraction (not recorded which).

CDR3 region: CSAATPERRSWV. V gene TRBV20-1 combines with J gene TRBJ2-1; the table's D call, TRBD1, has no DNA check behind it. The germline V gene encodes CDR1 DFQATT and CDR2 SNEGSKA (reference sequence). The length of the CDR3 is 12 amino acids, counting both ends.